This passage covers 19 T cell receptor beta chains from one sample sequenced in a study of T cell responses to AZD1222 COVID-19 vaccine. Profiling relied on immunoSEQ multiplex PCR, and the TCRdb table lists in-frame clones only, not all of them. The repertoire holds roughly 160,000 clones, with approximately 90% as singletons. The specimen was peripheral blood, collected on day 0 of AZD1222 vaccination. The receptors originated from an adult in good health.

Worth noting for this clone: Germline is not matched at one junction end, which may reflect a read error. The J gene is TRBJ1-3, the V gene TRBV7-9, with D perhaps matching TRBD1 (5 bases). CDR1 and CDR2 (germline): SEHNR, FQNEAQ (reference sequence). The CDR3 is 14 residues long. The CDR3 region has the DNA TGTGCCAGCAGCTTATTCCAGGGTGGAGACACCATATATTTT. Its translation is CASSLFQGGDTIYF.

V is TRBV4-3 and J is TRBJ1-5; no firm D call. The CDR3 is 14 residues long. The germline V gene encodes CDR1 LGHNA and CDR2 YSLEER. Between the trimmed V and J ends, which lost 0 bases and 1 base, there was a span of 4 bases. This CDR3 reads CASSQEMSNQPQHF. The CDR3 DNA reads as TGCGCCAGCAGCCAAGAGATGAGCAATCAGCCCCAGCATTTT.

In its sample, this clone was seen once. The gene calls are TRBV7-6 and TRBJ1-3, with D unclear. V lost 5 bases and J 0 bases, leaving 11 bases between the germline ends. Germline lookup yields CDR1 SGHVS and CDR2 FNYEAQ. This CDR3 region has 15 residues. CDR3 region: CASSPRVASGNTIYF. Here the CDR3 DNA reads TGTGCCAGCAGCCCGCGGGTCGCCTCTGGAAACACCATATATTTT.

The chain combines TRBV9 with TRBJ2-3; D is uncertain. Between the trimmed V and J ends, which lost 3 bases and 8 bases, there was a span of 10 bases. From germline, CDR1 is SGDLS and CDR2 YYNGEE. The CDR3 contains 12 residues. The chain's CDR3 is CASSEHLGTQYF. CDR3 nucleotides: TGTGCCAGCAGCGAACACCTTGGTACGCAGTATTTT.

The chain uses TRBV10-2 and TRBJ1-5; D is unclear. Trimming left V 3 bases short and J 5 bases short, with 11 bases between. Germline lookup yields CDR1 WSHSY and CDR2 SAAADI. CDR3 length equals 14 residues. The CDR3 sequence is CASSESTVDQPQHF. The CDR3 coding sequence is TGCGCCAGCAGTGAATCAACAGTCGATCAGCCCCAGCATTTT.

This chain connects TRBV27 to TRBJ1-2; D gene uncertain. From germline, CDR1 is MNHEY and CDR2 SMNVEV (reference sequence). Trimming removed 3 bases at V and 4 bases at J, with 9 bases between. The CDR3 is 13 amino acids. The CDR3 region is CASSLGSGYGYTF. The CDR3 DNA follows: TGTGCCAGCAGTTTGGGGAGTGGCTATGGCTACACCTTC.

This clone was counted between two and nine times. The chain recombines TRBV7-8 with TRBJ1-5; D gene unclear. V was clipped by 1 base and J by 0 bases, with 13 bases between them. This CDR3 is 17 amino acids long. The germline V gene has CDR1 SGHVS and CDR2 FQNEAQ. The CDR3 reads CASSLGVARASNQPQHF. The CDR3 nucleotides are TGTGCCAGCAGCTTAGGTGTGGCGCGGGCTAGCAATCAGCCCCAGCATTTT. The whole variable domain, filled in from reference TRBV7-8 and TRBJ1-5, reads GAGVSQSPRYKVAKRGQDVALRCDPISGHVSLFWYQQALGQGPEFLTYFQNEAQLDKSGLPSDRFFAERPEGSVSTLKIQRTQQEDSAVYLCASSLGVARASNQPQHFGDGTRLSIL.

V is TRBV7-9 and J is TRBJ2-7; D not certain. This CDR3 is 14 amino acids long. V lost 6 bases and J 11 bases, leaving 23 bases between the germline ends. Germline values: CDR1 SEHNR, CDR2 FQNEAQ (reference sequence). CDR3 DNA sequence: TGTGCCAGCAGGTACTTAATGGACCGAACAATGGAGTACTTC. It codes for CASRYLMDRTMEYF.

The chain links TRBV12-3 or TRBV12-4 to TRBJ2-7, with D possibly TRBD2 on 6 matching bases. This CDR3 is built from 13 residues. The V and J ends lost 3 bases and 5 bases respectively, with 11 bases between them. This CDR3 reads CASSLRGGNEQYF. The CDR3 bases are TGTGCCAGCAGTTTGCGGGGAGGAAACGAGCAGTACTTC.

This chain connects TRBV7-9 to TRBJ1-1; maybe TRBD1 (5 bases). V lost 6 bases and J 3 bases, leaving 17 bases between the germline ends. CDR1 is SEHNR, CDR2 FQNEAQ, per germline (reference sequence). The CDR3 covers 15 residues. The CDR3 coding sequence is TGTGCCAGCAGTCCTCCATGGATGGGGGACACTGAAGCTTTCTTT. It is translated as CASSPPWMGDTEAFF.

The J gene is TRBJ1-3, the V gene TRBV10-3; D not certain. CDR1 is ENHRY, CDR2 SYGVKD, per germline. Trimming took 8 bases from V and 7 from J, leaving 12 bases between them. The CDR3 runs 12 residues. The CDR3 DNA reads TGTGCCATCTGGGCCTACGCCAACACCATATATTTT. Translating gives CAIWAYANTIYF.

V usage is TRBV9 and J usage is TRBJ2-4; 10 bases line up with TRBD2. Germline V gene data show CDR1 as SGDLS and CDR2 as YYNGEE. J lost 8 bases, V lost 0 bases, and 5 bases had no gene match. CDR3 length: 15 amino acids. In DNA form, the CDR3 reads TGTGCCAGCAGCGTAGCCAGCGGGGGGGGCCACATTCAGTACTTC. It yields the protein CASSVASGGGHIQYF.

V gene TRBV12-2 combines with J gene TRBJ1-6; the tabulated D call, TRBD1, remains unverified against the DNA. TRBV12-2 is an annotated pseudogene. The CDR3 spans 16 residues. CDR3 loop: CASRLGDRVRDSPLHF. The CDR3 bases are TGTGCAAGTCGCTTAGGGGACAGGGTCCGCGATTCACCCCTCCACTTT.

The chain combines TRBV12-3 or TRBV12-4 with TRBJ1-4; TRBD1 is a possible D gene (6 bases). CDR3 length: 13 residues. The V gene lost 2 bases and the J gene lost 10 bases, with 11 bases spanning the gap. CDR3 loop: CASSLRGGGKLFF. For the CDR3, the DNA is TGTGCCAGCAGTTTACGGGGGGGCGGAAAACTGTTTTTT.

This clone showed up just once. V usage is TRBV7-8 and J usage is TRBJ2-5; weak D call: TRBD2 (6 bases). This CDR3 is built from 13 residues. CDR1 and CDR2 from the germline V gene are SGHVS and FQNEAQ. V lost 4 bases and J lost 4, with 10 bases in between. The CDR3 is CASSSSELETQYF. The CDR3 coding sequence is TGTGCCAGCAGCTCTAGCGAGTTAGAGACCCAGTACTTC.

The chain has TRBV28 and TRBJ2-7; 10 bases agree with TRBD1. Trimming at V came to 5 bases and at J to 4 bases, leaving 11 bases not matched to a gene. Germline values: CDR1 MDHEN, CDR2 SYDVKM. The CDR3 runs 16 residues. The CDR3: CASSPDSGTGVYEQYF. CDR3 coding DNA: TGTGCCAGCAGTCCTGACTCCGGGACAGGGGTATACGAGCAGTACTTC.

This chain connects TRBV3-1 (or the pseudogene TRBV3-2) to TRBJ2-7, with 9 bases identical to TRBD2. V lost 4 bases to trimming and J lost 8 bases; unmatched junction nucleotides: 6. There are 13 residues in the CDR3. Germline assignment: CDR1 LGHDT and CDR2 YNNKEL (reference sequence). The CDR3 reads CASSPASGGKQYV. As DNA, the CDR3 is TGTGCCAGCAGCCCGGCCAGCGGGGGGAAGCAGTACGTC.

The gene calls are TRBV14 and TRBJ1-1, with a possible D match to TRBD1 (5 bases). There are 17 residues in the CDR3. Germline V gene data show CDR1 as SGHDN and CDR2 as FVKESK. The ends were cut back, 1 base at V and 1 base at J, with 16 bases in the middle. The CDR3 sequence is CASSQVIGVTGNTEAFF. The CDR3 DNA is TGTGCCAGCAGCCAAGTTATCGGGGTCACAGGGAACACTGAAGCTTTCTTT.

This clone was recorded only once. The chain links TRBV29-1 to TRBJ2-3; possibly TRBD1 or TRBD2 for D (6 bases each). Germline CDR1 and CDR2: SQVTM and ANQGSEA. Trimming removed 0 bases from V and 5 bases from J, with 15 bases in between. This CDR3 has 15 amino acids. CDR3 loop: CSVEDQRGAGDTQYF. CDR3 bases: TGCAGCGTTGAAGATCAAAGGGGGGCAGGAGATACGCAGTATTTT.